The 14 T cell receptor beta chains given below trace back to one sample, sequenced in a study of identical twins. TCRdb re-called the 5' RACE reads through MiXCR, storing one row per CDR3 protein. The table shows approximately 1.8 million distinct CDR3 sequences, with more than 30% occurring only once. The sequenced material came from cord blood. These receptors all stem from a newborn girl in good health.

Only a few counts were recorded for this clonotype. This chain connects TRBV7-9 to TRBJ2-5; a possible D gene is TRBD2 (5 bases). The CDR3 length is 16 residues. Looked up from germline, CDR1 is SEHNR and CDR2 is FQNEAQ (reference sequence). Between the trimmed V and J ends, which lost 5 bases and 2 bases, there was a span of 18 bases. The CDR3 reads CASSPGGPLLQETQYF. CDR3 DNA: TGTGCCAGCAGCCCTGGCGGGCCGCTACTACAAGAGACCCAGTACTTC.

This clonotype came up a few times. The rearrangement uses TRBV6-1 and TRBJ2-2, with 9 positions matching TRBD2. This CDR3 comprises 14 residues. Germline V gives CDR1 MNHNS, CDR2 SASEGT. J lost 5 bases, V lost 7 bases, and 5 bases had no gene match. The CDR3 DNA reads TGTGCCAGCAAGCGCGGGAGGGGAACCGGGGAGCTGTTTTTT. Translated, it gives CASKRGRGTGELFF.

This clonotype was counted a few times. This chain's CDR3 is CASSRTWNPYEQYF. The CDR3 DNA reads as TGTGCCAGCAGTCGTACGTGGAACCCCTACGAGCAGTACTTC. The V gene is TRBV14, the J gene TRBJ2-7; no firm D call. The CDR3 is 14 amino acids. Trimming pared 6 bases from V and 2 bases from J, leaving 14 bases between. Germline assignment: CDR1 SGHDN and CDR2 FVKESK.

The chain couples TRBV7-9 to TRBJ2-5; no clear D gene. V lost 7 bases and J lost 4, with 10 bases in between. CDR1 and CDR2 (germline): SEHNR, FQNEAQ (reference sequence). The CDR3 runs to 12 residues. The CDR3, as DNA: TGTGCCAGCACCCTTTACAGAGAGACCCAGTACTTC. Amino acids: CASTLYRETQYF.

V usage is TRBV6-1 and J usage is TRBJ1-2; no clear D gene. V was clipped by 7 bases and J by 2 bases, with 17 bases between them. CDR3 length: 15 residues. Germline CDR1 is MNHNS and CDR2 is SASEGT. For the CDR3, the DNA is TGTGCCAGCAATGTGACCCAACACGGGAACTATGGCTACACCTTC. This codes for CASNVTQHGNYGYTF.

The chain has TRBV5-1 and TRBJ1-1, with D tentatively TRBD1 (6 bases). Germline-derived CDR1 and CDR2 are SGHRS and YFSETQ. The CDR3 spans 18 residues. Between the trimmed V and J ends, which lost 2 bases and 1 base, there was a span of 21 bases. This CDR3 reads CASSLWPRKNRANTEAFF. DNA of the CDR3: TGCGCCAGCAGCTTATGGCCCCGAAAAAACAGGGCGAACACTGAAGCTTTCTTT. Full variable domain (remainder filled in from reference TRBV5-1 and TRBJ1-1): KAGVTQTPRYLIKTRGQQVTLSCSPISGHRSVSWYQQTPGQGLQFLFEYFSETQRNKGNFPGRFSGRQFSNSRSEMNVSTLELGDSALYLCASSLWPRKNRANTEAFFGQGTRLTVV.

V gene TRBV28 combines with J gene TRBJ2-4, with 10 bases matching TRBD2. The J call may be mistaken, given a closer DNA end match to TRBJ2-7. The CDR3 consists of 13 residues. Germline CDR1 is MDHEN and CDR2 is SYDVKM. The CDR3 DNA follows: TGTGCCATCCTACTAGCGGGACTGTACGAGCAGTACTTC. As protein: CAILLAGLYEQYF.

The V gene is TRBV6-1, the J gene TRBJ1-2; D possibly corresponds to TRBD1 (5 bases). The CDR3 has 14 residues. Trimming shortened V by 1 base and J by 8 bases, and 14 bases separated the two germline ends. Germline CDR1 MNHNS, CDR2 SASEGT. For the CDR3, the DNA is TGTGCCAGCAGTGAAGAGGGAGGGACGGGGGGCTACACCTTC. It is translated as CASSEEGGTGGYTF.

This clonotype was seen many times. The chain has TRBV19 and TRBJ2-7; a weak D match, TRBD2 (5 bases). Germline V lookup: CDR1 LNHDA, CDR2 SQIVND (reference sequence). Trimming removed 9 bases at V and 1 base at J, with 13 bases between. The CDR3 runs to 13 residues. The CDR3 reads CASSIGGSYEQYF. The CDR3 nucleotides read TGTGCCAGCAGCATCGGCGGGTCCTACGAGCAGTACTTC.

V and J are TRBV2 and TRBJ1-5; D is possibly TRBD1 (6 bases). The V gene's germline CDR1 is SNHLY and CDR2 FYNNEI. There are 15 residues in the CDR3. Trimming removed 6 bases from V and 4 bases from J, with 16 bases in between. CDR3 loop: CASRWRDILNQPQHF. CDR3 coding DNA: TGTGCCAGCAGGTGGAGGGACATACTTAATCAGCCCCAGCATTTT. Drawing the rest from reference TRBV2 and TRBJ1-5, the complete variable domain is EPEVTQTPSHQVTQMGQEVILRCVPISNHLYFYWYRQILGQKVEFLVSFYNNEISEKSEIFDDQFSVERPDGSNFTLKIRSTKLEDSAMYFCASRWRDILNQPQHFGDGTRLSIL.

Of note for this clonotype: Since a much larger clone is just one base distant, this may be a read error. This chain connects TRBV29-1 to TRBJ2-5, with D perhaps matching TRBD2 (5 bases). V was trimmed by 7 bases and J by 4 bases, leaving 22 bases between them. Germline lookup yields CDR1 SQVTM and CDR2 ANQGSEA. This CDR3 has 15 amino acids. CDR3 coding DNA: TGCAGCGCTGCGGGCCCCAACGCTCTGGGAGAGACCCAGTACTTC. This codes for CSAAGPNALGETQYF.

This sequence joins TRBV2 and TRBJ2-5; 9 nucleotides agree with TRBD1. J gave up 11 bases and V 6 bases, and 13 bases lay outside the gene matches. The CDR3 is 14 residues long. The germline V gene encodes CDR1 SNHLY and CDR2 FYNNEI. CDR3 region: CASRRDRVSHEQYF. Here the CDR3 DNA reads TGTGCCAGCAGGCGGGACAGGGTTTCGCATGAGCAGTACTTC.

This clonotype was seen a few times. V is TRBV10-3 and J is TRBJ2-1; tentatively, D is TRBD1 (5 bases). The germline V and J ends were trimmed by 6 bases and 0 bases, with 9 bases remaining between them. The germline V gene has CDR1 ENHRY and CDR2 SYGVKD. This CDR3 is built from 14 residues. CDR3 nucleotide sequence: TGTGCCATCAGCGACAGCTTCTCCTACAATGAGCAGTTCTTC. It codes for CAISDSFSYNEQFF.

The CDR3 nucleotides read TGTGCCAGCAGTTATTCCGGGACGGCAAACACTGAAGCTTTCTTT. It yields the protein CASSYSGTANTEAFF. The chain joins TRBV6-2 or TRBV6-3 to TRBJ1-1; D is possibly TRBD1 (5 bases). The V end lost 3 bases, the J end lost 2 bases, and 13 bases lay between the germline ends. Looked up from germline, CDR1 is MNHEY and CDR2 is SVGEGT. The CDR3 is made up of 15 amino acids.